One and the same sample provided the 7 T cell receptor beta chains below, sequenced in a study of blood T cell repertoires in COVID-19. Assay used: immunoSEQ multiplex PCR; TCRdb lists only in-frame clones, some missing. The table includes around 300,000 clones, around 88% detected once. Sequenced: peripheral blood. The receptors originated from a woman aged 25 to 39 who had recovered from COVID-19.

This sequence joins TRBV2 and TRBJ2-2, with unresolved D. CDR1 SNHLY and CDR2 FYNNEI come from the germline V gene. CDR3 length: 13 amino acids. Trimming took off 8 bases at V and 4 bases at J, with 11 bases between the two ends. The DNA of the CDR3 is TGTGCCAGCGGCGAGGATAGCACCGGGGAGCTGTTTTTT. Translation: CASGEDSTGELFF.

A few counts support this clone. J is TRBJ2-7 and V is TRBV9; 7 bases map to TRBD1. The V gene's germline CDR1 is SGDLS and CDR2 YYNGEE. V shed 4 bases and J 3 bases; nucleotides not matched to a gene: 10. The CDR3 is 15 residues long. Written as DNA, the CDR3 is TGTGCCAGCAGCACTCAGGACAGGCCTAACTACGAGCAGTACTTC. Translating it yields CASSTQDRPNYEQYF.

The V and J genes are TRBV6-2 or TRBV6-3 and TRBJ2-2; D possibly corresponds to TRBD2 (6 bases). CDR3 length: 16 amino acids. Germline values: CDR1 MNHEY, CDR2 SVGEGT. With 4 bases removed from V and 5 bases from J, the gap between germline ends came to 17 bases. CDR3 in DNA: TGTGCCAGCAGTTTATTTGCCGGGAGAGGGACCGGGGAGCTGTTTTTT. Translating gives CASSLFAGRGTGELFF.

The chain couples TRBV5-4 to TRBJ2-3; 8 bases line up with TRBD2. With 3 bases clipped from V and 5 bases from J, the junction kept 11 bases outside the gene matches. This CDR3 has 16 residues. Germline CDR1 is SGHNT and CDR2 is YYREEE (reference sequence). The CDR3 sequence is CASSSKTGGDRDTQYF. The CDR3 DNA follows: TGTGCCAGCAGCTCTAAGACGGGGGGGGATAGAGATACGCAGTATTTT.

This chain links TRBV27 with TRBJ1-1, with 9 bases matching TRBD1. The CDR3 consists of 18 residues. From germline, CDR1 is MNHEY and CDR2 SMNVEV (reference sequence). The J segment lost 1 base and the V segment lost 7 bases, leaving 16 bases of the junction unmatched. The CDR3 DNA is TGTGCCAGCACCCGACGATCCGGGACAGGGATAGGGAACACTGAAGCTTTCTTT. As protein: CASTRRSGTGIGNTEAFF.

CDR3 loop: CAWSVWEANEKLFF. DNA of the CDR3: TGTGCCTGGAGTGTGTGGGAGGCTAATGAAAAACTGTTTTTT. This chain joins TRBV30 and TRBJ1-4; no firm D call. The CDR3 spans 14 residues. The germline gives CDR1 GTSNPN, CDR2 SVGIG (reference sequence). Trimming took off 0 bases at V and 3 bases at J, with 8 bases between the two ends.

The chain carries TRBV11-2 and TRBJ2-5, with TRBD2 identical over 10 bases. Trimming took 8 bases from V and 0 from J; bases not matched to a gene: 6. The germline V gene encodes CDR1 SGHAT and CDR2 FQNNGV. The CDR3 has 15 residues. The CDR3 DNA sequence: TGTGCCAGCCGGAGACTAGCGGGTCACCAAGAGACCCAGTACTTC. Its protein is CASRRLAGHQETQYF.